This TCR beta chain comes out of a study of control samples from healthy donors and cancer patients. The germline V and J ends were trimmed by 4 bases and 3 bases, with 9 bases remaining between them. Germline V gene data show CDR1 as LGHDT and CDR2 as YNNKEL (reference sequence). The CDR3 spans 14 residues. This clone was seen only a few times. Only in-frame clones appear in the TCRdb table, and some are missing; sequencing was by immunoSEQ multiplex PCR. This sample carries tens of thousands of clones, approximately 90% of them seen once, and the ten largest clones take under 2.5%. This sequence was found in a woman aged 55-69 years with head and neck cancer. The chain joins TRBV3-1 (or the pseudogene TRBV3-2) to TRBJ2-2; D might be TRBD1 or TRBD2, each matching 5 bases. The specimen was PBMCs. CDR3 sequence reads: CASSLRGDTGELFF. CDR3 DNA sequence: TGTGCCAGCAGCCTTAGAGGGGACACCGGGGAGCTGTTTTTT.